The rows below give T cell receptor beta chains drawn from one sample of a study of blood T cells in healthy people across ages. TCRdb redid the calling of the 5' RACE reads with MiXCR, one entry per CDR3 protein. The repertoire has hundreds of thousands of distinct CDR3 sequences, about 43% of them found once; the top ten carry about 32%. The sequencing input was blood. These receptor sequences come from a man older than 75 in good health. The CDR3 runs from the conserved cysteine through the conserved F or W. Fields, in order: D gene, V gene, clone size, J gene, CDR3 DNA, CDR3 protein. A D gene is named only where the DNA matches it firmly. A clone size is listed for some rows: how often the clone was seen (once, few, many), or a class if it is expanded.

TRBD2	TRBV3-1	-	TRBJ2-3	TGTGCCAGCAGCCGCGCCCAGACTACACTAGCGGGAAGGGCAGATACGCAGTATTTT	CASSRAQTTLAGRADTQYF
TRBD1	TRBV20-1	few	TRBJ2-4	TGCAGTGCTAGAGGGACAGGACGTGGGGGAACCAAAAACATTCAGTACTTC	CSARGTGRGGTKNIQYF
TRBD2	TRBV9	-	TRBJ2-7	TGTGCCAGCAGCGTATCACGGCGAGCGGGAGCCCACGAGCAGTACTTC	CASSVSRRAGAHEQYF
-	TRBV11-2	few	TRBJ2-3	TGTGCCAGCAGCAGTCCCGGGAAACAGTGGACAGATACGCAGTATTTT	CASSSPGKQWTDTQYF
-	TRBV20-1	-	TRBJ2-5	TGCAGTGCTAGAGATAGGGCAGAAGAGACCCAGTACTTC	CSARDRAEETQYF
-	TRBV29-1	many	TRBJ1-1	TGCGGAATGACACCGCCCCTGAACACTGAAGCTTTCTTT	CGMTPPLNTEAFF
-	TRBV10-3	-	TRBJ1-1	TGTGCCATCGCTCAACTACAGGGAAATACTGAAGCTTTCTTT	CAIAQLQGNTEAFF
-	TRBV24-1	few	TRBJ2-3	TGTGCCACCAGTGATGGGCCTCGTGATACGCAGTATTTT	CATSDGPRDTQYF
-	TRBV6-1	-	TRBJ1-6	TGTGCCAGCAGTGAATCTGTCGGGTCCTCCTTCAATTCACCCCTCCACTTT	CASSESVGSSFNSPLHF
TRBD1	TRBV7-2	-	TRBJ2-1	TGTGCCAGCAGCTTGAAGGGGGCGTTTTATGAGCAGTTCTTC	CASSLKGAFYEQFF
-	TRBV6-2/TRBV6-3	-	TRBJ1-1	TGTGCCAGCAGAAACGGCAGGGAGAACACTGAAGCTTTCTTT	CASRNGRENTEAFF
TRBD1	TRBV10-3	-	TRBJ2-7	TGTGCCATCGGGGGACAGAATTACTACGAGCAGTACTTC	CAIGGQNYYEQYF
-	TRBV5-1	few	TRBJ2-1	TGCGCCAGCAGCCCCGTAGGAACGGCGAGCTCCTACAATGAGCAGTTCTTC	CASSPVGTASSYNEQFF
-	TRBV7-8	-	TRBJ2-5	TGTGCCAGCAGCACAAGCAAAGACAGGAACGGTCTAGAGACCCAGTACTTC	CASSTSKDRNGLETQYF
-	TRBV4-2	few	TRBJ2-3	TGTGCCAGCAGCCAAGATCAACTAGCCTCCGATACGCAGTATTTT	CASSQDQLASDTQYF